This TCR beta chain is from a study of PD-1 blockade in classical Hodgkin lymphoma. With 0 bases removed from V and 4 bases from J, the gap between germline ends came to 8 bases. From germline, CDR1 is SGDLS and CDR2 YYNGEE. CDR3 length: 14 residues. Clones were sequenced by immunoSEQ multiplex PCR, and TCRdb holds only the in-frame ones, with some missing. The sample carries about 99,000 clones, roughly four fifths recorded once. Every single patient, without exception, relapsed after autologous stem cell transplantation, and brentuximab vedotin exposure varied. The V and J genes are TRBV9 and TRBJ1-3; D possibly corresponds to TRBD1 (5 bases). The TCR originated in a human donor with classical Hodgkin lymphoma. The sequences come from peripheral blood mononuclear cells (PBMCs), collected before the second cycle of nivolumab. CDR3 in DNA: TGTGCCAGCAGCGTAGACAGGCTCGGAAACACCATATATTTT. It codes for CASSVDRLGNTIYF.